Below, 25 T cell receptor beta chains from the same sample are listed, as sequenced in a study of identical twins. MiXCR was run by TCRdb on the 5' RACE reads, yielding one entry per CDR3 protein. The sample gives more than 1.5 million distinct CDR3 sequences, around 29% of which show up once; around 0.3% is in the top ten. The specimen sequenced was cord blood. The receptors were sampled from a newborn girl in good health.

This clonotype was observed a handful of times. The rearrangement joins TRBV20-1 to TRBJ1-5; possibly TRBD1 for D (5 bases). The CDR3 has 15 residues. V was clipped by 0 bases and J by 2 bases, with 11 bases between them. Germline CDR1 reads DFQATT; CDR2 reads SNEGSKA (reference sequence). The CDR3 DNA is TGCAGTGCTAGAGATGGGGGATGGGGCAATCAGCCCCAGCATTTT. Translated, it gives CSARDGGWGNQPQHF.

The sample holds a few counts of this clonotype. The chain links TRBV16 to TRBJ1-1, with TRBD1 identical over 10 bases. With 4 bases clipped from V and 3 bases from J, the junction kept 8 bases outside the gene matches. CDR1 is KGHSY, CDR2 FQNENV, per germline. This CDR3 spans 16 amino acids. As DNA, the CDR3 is TGTGCCAGCAGCCCCACCGTAGGGACAGGGGACACTGAAGCTTTCTTT. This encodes CASSPTVGTGDTEAFF.

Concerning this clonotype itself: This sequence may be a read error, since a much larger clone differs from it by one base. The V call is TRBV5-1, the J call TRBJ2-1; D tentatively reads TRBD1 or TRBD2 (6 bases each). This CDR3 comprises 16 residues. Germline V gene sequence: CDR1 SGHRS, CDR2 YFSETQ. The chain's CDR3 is CASSSGGGPGYNGQFF. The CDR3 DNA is TGCGCCAGCAGCTCAGGAGGGGGGCCGGGTTACAATGGGCAGTTCTTC.

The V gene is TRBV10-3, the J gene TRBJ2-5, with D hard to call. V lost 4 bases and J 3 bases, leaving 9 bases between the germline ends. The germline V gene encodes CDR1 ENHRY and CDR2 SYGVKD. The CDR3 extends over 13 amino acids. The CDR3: CAISGTEEETQYF. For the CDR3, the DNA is TGTGCCATCAGTGGTACAGAAGAAGAGACCCAGTACTTC.

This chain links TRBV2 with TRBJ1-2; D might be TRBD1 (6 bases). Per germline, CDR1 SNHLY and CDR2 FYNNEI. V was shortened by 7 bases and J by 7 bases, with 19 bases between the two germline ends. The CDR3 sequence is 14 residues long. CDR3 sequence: CASTNRSGVGGYTF. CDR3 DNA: TGTGCCAGCACCAATCGATCAGGGGTGGGTGGCTACACCTTC.

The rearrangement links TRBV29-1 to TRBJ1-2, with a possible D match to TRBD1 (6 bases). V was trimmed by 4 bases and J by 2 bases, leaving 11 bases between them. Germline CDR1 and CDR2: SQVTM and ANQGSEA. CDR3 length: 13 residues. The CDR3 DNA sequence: TGCAGCGTTGGGGTTGGGGGCAACTATGGCTACACCTTC. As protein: CSVGVGGNYGYTF.

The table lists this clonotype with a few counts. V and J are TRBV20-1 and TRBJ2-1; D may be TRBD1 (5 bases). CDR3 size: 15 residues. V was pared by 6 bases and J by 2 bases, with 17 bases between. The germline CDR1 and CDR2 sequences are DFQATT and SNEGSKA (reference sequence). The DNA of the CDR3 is TGCAGTGCCCGTGGCTACAGGTCCCCCTACAATGAGCAGTTCTTC. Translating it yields CSARGYRSPYNEQFF.

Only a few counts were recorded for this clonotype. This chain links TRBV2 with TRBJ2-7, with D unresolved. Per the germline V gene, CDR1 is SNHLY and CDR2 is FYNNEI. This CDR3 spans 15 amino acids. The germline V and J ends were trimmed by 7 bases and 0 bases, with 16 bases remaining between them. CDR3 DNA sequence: TGTGCCAGCAAGTTGCATACCGGGCCCTCCTACGAGCAGTACTTC. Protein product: CASKLHTGPSYEQYF.

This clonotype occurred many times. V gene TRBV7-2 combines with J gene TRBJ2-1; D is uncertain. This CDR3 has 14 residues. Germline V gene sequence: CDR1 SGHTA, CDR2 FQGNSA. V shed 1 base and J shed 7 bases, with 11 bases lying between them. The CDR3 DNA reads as TGTGCCAGCAGCTTAGTTGCCGGGCGGAATGAGCAGTTCTTC. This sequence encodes CASSLVAGRNEQFF.

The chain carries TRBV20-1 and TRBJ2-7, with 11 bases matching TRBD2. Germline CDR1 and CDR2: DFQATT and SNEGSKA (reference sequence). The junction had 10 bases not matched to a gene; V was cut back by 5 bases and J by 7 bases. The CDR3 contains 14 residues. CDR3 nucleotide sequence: TGCAGTGCTCCTCCCCTAGCGGGGGGTGGTGAGCAGTACTTC. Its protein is CSAPPLAGGGEQYF.

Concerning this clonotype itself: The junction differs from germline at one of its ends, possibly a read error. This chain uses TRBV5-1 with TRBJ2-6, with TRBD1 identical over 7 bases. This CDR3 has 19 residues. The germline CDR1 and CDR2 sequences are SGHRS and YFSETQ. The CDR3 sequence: CASSLVRQGRVSGVNVLTF. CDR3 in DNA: TGCGCCAGCAGCTTGGTCCGACAGGGAAGGGTTTCTGGGGTCAACGTCCTGACTTTC.

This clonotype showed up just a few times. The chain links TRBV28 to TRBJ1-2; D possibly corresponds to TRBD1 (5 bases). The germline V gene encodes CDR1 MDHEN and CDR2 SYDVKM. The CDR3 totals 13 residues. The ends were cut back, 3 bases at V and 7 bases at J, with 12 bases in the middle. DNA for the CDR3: TGTGCCAGCAGTTTTCAAGGGGCTCTTGGCTACACCTTC. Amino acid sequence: CASSFQGALGYTF.

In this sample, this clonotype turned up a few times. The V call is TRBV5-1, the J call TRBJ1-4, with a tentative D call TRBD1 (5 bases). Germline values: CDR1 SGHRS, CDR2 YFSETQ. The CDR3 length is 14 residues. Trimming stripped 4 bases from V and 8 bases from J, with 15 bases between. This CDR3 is CASSPDTGPEKLFF. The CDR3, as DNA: TGCGCCAGCAGCCCGGACACTGGACCCGAAAAACTGTTTTTT.

The CDR3 loop reads CASSQGVAFAYEQYF. The CDR3 nucleotides read TGTGCCAGCAGCCAAGGGGTAGCGTTTGCCTACGAGCAGTACTTC. The chain joins TRBV3-1 to TRBJ2-7; D is possibly TRBD2 (5 bases). The CDR3 loop spans 15 amino acids. Between the trimmed V and J ends, which lost 1 base and 2 bases, there was a span of 12 bases. Germline CDR1 reads LGHDT; CDR2 reads YNNKEL (reference sequence).

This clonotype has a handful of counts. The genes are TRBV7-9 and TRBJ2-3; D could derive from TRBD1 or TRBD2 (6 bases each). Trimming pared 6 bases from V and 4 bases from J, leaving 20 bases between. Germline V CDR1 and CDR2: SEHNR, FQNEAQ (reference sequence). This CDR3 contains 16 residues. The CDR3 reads CASRSLGSGAPDTQYF. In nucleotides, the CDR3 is TGTGCCAGCAGATCCCTGGGTTCGGGGGCTCCAGATACGCAGTATTTT.

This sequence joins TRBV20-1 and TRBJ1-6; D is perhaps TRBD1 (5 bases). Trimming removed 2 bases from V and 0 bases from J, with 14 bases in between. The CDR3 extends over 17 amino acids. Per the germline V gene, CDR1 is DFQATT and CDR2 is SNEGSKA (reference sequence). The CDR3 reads CSARRPRQNSYNSPLHF. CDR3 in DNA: TGCAGTGCTAGAAGGCCCCGACAGAACTCCTATAATTCACCCCTCCACTTT.

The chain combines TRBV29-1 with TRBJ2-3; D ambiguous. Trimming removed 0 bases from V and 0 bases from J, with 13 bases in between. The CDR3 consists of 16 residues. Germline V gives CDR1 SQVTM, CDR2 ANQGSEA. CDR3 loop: CSVEDRLRLSTDTQYF. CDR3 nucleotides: TGCAGCGTTGAAGATCGGCTCCGTTTAAGCACAGATACGCAGTATTTT.

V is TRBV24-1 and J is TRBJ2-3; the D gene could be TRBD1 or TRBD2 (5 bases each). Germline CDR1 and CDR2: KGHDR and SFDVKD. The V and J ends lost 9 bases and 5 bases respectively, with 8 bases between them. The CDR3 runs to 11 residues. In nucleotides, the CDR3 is TGTGCCACCGCAGGGAGAGATACGCAGTATTTT. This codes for CATAGRDTQYF.

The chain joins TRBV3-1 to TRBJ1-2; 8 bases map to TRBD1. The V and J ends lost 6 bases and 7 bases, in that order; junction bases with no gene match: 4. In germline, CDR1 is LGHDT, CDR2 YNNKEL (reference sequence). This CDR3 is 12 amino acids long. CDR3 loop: CASRTGGSGYTF. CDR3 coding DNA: TGTGCCAGCAGAACAGGGGGTAGTGGCTACACCTTC.

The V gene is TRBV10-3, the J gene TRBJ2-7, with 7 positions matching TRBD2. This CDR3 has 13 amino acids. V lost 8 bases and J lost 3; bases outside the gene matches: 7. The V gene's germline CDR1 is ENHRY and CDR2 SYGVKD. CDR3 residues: CAILQGGNYEQYF. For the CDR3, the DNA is TGTGCCATCCTGCAGGGAGGGAACTACGAGCAGTACTTC.

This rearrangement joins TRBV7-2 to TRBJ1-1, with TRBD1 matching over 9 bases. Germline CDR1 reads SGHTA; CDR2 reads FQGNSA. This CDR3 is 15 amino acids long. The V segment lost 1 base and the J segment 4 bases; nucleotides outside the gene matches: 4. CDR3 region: CASSLVGQGITEAFF. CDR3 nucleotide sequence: TGTGCCAGCAGCTTAGTAGGACAGGGGATCACTGAAGCTTTCTTT.

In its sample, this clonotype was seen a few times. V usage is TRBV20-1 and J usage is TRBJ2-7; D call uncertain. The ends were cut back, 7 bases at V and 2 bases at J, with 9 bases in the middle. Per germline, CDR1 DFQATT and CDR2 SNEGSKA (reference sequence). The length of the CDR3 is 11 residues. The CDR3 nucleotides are TGCAGTGTCATACTCCCCTACGAGCAGTACTTC. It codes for CSVILPYEQYF.

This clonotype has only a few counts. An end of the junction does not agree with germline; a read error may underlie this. CDR3 sequence (DNA): TGTGCCAGCATTTTAAGCGGGGGCACAGATACGCAGTATTTT. It codes for CASILSGGTDTQYF. V and J are TRBV28 and TRBJ2-3, with 7 bases identical to TRBD2. Germline CDR1 MDHEN, CDR2 SYDVKM. The CDR3 has 14 amino acids.

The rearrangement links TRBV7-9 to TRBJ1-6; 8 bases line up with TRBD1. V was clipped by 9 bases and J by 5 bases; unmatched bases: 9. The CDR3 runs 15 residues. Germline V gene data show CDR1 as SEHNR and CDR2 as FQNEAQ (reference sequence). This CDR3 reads CASSLGTGHNSPLHF. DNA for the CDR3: TGTGCCAGTAGCCTGGGGACAGGCCATAATTCACCCCTCCACTTT.

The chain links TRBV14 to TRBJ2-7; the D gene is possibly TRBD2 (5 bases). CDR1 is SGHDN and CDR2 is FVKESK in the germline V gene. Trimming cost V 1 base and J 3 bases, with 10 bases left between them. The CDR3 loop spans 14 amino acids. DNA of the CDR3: TGTGCCAGCAGCCAAGGACTACCCTACTACGAGCAGTACTTC. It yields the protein CASSQGLPYYEQYF.